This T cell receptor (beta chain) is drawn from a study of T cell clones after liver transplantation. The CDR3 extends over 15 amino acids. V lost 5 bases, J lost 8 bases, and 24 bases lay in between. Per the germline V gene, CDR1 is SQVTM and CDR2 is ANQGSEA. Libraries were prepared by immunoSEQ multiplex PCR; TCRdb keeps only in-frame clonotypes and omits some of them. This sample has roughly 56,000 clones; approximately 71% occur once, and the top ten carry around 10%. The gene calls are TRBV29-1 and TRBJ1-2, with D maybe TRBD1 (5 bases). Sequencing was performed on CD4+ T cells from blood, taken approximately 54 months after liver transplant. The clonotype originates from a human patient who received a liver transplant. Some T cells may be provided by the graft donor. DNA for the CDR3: TGCAGCGTTAGGGACGCTCCGGGGTCGCCTAGGGGCTACACCTTC. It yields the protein CSVRDAPGSPRGYTF.